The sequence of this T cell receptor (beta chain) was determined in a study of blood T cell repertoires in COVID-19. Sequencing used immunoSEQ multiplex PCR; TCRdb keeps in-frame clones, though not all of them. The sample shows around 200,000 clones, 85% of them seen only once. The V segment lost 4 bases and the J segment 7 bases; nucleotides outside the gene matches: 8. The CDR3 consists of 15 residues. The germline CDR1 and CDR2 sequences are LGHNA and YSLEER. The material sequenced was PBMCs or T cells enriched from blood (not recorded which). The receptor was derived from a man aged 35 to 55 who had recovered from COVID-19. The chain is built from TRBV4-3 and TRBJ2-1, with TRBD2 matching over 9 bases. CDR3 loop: CASSLRGGRVNEQFF. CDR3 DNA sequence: TGCGCCAGCAGCCTCCGGGGCGGGAGGGTGAATGAGCAGTTCTTC.